Listed below are T cell receptor beta chains from one sample, sequenced in a study. Each CDR3 protein gets one entry after TCRdb re-called the 5' RACE reads with MiXCR. The table lists tens of thousands of distinct CDR3 sequences, about 30% of them singletons. Sequencing was done on a sample of tumor-infiltrating memory CD4+ T cells sorted from the breast tumor. All receptors come from a female donor with breast cancer. The conserved cysteine and the conserved F or W are not part of the CDR3 here.

v_call: TRBV30
j_call: TRBJ2-4
cdr3_aa: AWSVGESNIQY

v_call: TRBV7-9
j_call: TRBJ1-1
cdr3_aa: ASSLGGGRDTEAF

v_call: TRBV28
j_call: TRBJ2-2
cdr3_aa: ASSQGATNTGELF

v_call: TRBV2
j_call: TRBJ1-3
cdr3_aa: ASATGTGNTIY

v_call: TRBV7-3
j_call: TRBJ2-3
cdr3_aa: ASGSSLYAGGRADTQY

v_call: TRBV20-1
j_call: TRBJ2-7
cdr3_aa: SASFPGTSEQY

v_call: TRBV7-9
j_call: TRBJ2-3
cdr3_aa: ASSLLTGGTDTQY

v_call: TRBV5-1
j_call: TRBJ1-1
cdr3_aa: ASSFAPLGTEAF

v_call: TRBV5-1
j_call: TRBJ1-2
cdr3_aa: ASSLAGGYT

v_call: TRBV13
j_call: TRBJ2-1
cdr3_aa: ASSSRLAGINYNEQF

v_call: TRBV7-9
j_call: TRBJ2-2
cdr3_aa: ASSLDGANTGELF

v_call: TRBV27
j_call: TRBJ2-7
cdr3_aa: ASGQYEQY

v_call: TRBV6-2/TRBV6-3
j_call: TRBJ2-7
cdr3_aa: ASSSRDRTYEQY

v_call: TRBV6-1
j_call: TRBJ2-3
cdr3_aa: ASSVRQGSTDTQY

v_call: TRBV20-1
j_call: TRBJ2-7
cdr3_aa: SARKQGNEQY

v_call: TRBV11-2
j_call: TRBJ2-1
cdr3_aa: ASSLDPGAKEQF

v_call: TRBV7-9
j_call: TRBJ2-7
cdr3_aa: ASSFRTSGTCD

v_call: TRBV4-1
j_call: TRBJ2-5
cdr3_aa: ASSQGSGRARETQY

v_call: TRBV7-3
j_call: TRBJ2-2
cdr3_aa: ASSLTRGDSGELF

v_call: TRBV29-1
j_call: TRBJ1-1
cdr3_aa: STGGIRTEAF

v_call: TRBV12-3/TRBV12-4
j_call: TRBJ2-2
cdr3_aa: ASNTGQGHGELF

v_call: TRBV7-9
j_call: TRBJ2-3
cdr3_aa: ASSWERGYSTDTQY

v_call: TRBV9
j_call: TRBJ2-2
cdr3_aa: ASRKGIANTGELF

v_call: TRBV9
j_call: TRBJ2-2
cdr3_aa: ASSVQQGASGELF

v_call: TRBV28
j_call: TRBJ2-5
cdr3_aa: TSSLAASPGTQY

v_call: TRBV24-1
j_call: TRBJ2-2
cdr3_aa: ATSPRTGNTGELF

v_call: TRBV6-1
j_call: TRBJ2-7
cdr3_aa: ASNAYEQY

v_call: TRBV10-3
j_call: TRBJ1-4
cdr3_aa: AITEVLNEKLF

v_call: TRBV27
j_call: TRBJ2-1
cdr3_aa: ASSLGVGNEQF

v_call: TRBV12-3/TRBV12-4
j_call: TRBJ2-5
cdr3_aa: ASSPPGSRGGTQY

v_call: TRBV5-5
j_call: TRBJ2-7
cdr3_aa: ASSWTGGPYEQY

v_call: TRBV5-1
j_call: TRBJ2-1
cdr3_aa: ASSLATSFYNGQF

v_call: TRBV20-1
j_call: TRBJ1-5
cdr3_aa: SARPTGTGVQPQH

v_call: TRBV7-8
j_call: TRBJ1-2
cdr3_aa: ASSPRQGGYT

v_call: TRBV12-3/TRBV12-4
j_call: TRBJ1-1
cdr3_aa: ASRRGQGMGNTEAF

v_call: TRBV24-1
j_call: TRBJ2-2
cdr3_aa: ATSDAVRRSGELF

v_call: TRBV5-4
j_call: TRBJ2-5
cdr3_aa: ASSPRDSVETQY

v_call: TRBV4-1
j_call: TRBJ2-7
cdr3_aa: ASSQGTGQFEQY

v_call: TRBV29-1
j_call: TRBJ2-7
cdr3_aa: SVPGTGMEQY

v_call: TRBV20-1
j_call: TRBJ2-1
cdr3_aa: SAETVSYNEQF

v_call: TRBV11-2
j_call: TRBJ2-7
cdr3_aa: ASSSAYEQY

v_call: TRBV20-1
j_call: TRBJ1-2
cdr3_aa: SASSGLNYGYT

v_call: TRBV29-1
j_call: TRBJ2-1
cdr3_aa: SVEPGSYNEQF

v_call: TRBV9
j_call: TRBJ2-3
cdr3_aa: ASSATGNTDTQY

v_call: TRBV27
j_call: TRBJ1-4
cdr3_aa: ASSGQNSEKLF

v_call: TRBV24-1
j_call: TRBJ1-5
cdr3_aa: AASGQGSLDQPQH

v_call: TRBV3-1
j_call: TRBJ2-2
cdr3_aa: ASSQGKTGELF

v_call: TRBV27
j_call: TRBJ2-3
cdr3_aa: ASSLASGNHNPDTQY

v_call: TRBV7-9
j_call: TRBJ2-1
cdr3_aa: ASSLEEAGDEQF

v_call: TRBV7-2
j_call: TRBJ2-7
cdr3_aa: ASRPSGGSYEQY

v_call: TRBV20-1
j_call: TRBJ1-5
cdr3_aa: SAGTEVNQPQH

v_call: TRBV4-2
j_call: TRBJ1-1
cdr3_aa: ASSQEGQANTEAF

v_call: TRBV4-3
j_call: TRBJ1-6
cdr3_aa: ASSLRAGTLDNSPLH

v_call: TRBV7-2
j_call: TRBJ1-1
cdr3_aa: ASSTRQGLNTEAF

v_call: TRBV10-3
j_call: TRBJ2-6
cdr3_aa: AASSSSKGANVLT